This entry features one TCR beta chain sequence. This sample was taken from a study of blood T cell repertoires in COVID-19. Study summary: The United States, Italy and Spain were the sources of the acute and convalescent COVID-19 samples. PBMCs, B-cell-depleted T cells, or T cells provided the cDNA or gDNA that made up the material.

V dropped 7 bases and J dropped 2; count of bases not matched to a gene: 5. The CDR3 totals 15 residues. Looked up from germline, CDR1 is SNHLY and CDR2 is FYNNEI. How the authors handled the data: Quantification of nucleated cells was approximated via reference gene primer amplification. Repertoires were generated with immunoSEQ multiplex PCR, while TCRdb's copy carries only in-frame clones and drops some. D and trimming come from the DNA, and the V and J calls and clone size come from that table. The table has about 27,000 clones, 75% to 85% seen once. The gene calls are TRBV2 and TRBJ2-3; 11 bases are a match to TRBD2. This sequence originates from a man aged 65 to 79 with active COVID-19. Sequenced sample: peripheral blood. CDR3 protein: CASIRTSGFTDTQYF. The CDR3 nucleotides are TGTGCCAGCATTCGGACTAGCGGGTTCACAGATACGCAGTATTTT.